Listed below are T cell receptor beta chains from one sample, sequenced in a study of blood T cell repertoires in COVID-19. Produced via immunoSEQ multiplex PCR; TCRdb's table is partial and in-frame only. Seen here are some 200,000 clones, under 90% observed once, and the top ten hold approximately 18%. The sequenced material came from peripheral blood. These receptors came from an elderly woman with active or convalescent COVID-19. Each CDR3 is given with its conserved first and last residue. Each record gives: J gene, D gene, clone size, V gene, CDR3 protein, CDR3 DNA. The D gene is left open where the match is weak. Clone size is shown for a subset of rows, as once, few, many or a class of expanded clone.

J: TRBJ1-3
D: NA
size: few
V: TRBV30
CDR3: CAWSRGDSGNTIYF
DNA: TGTGCCTGGAGTCGCGGCGACTCTGGAAACACCATATATTTT

J: TRBJ1-3
D: NA
size: NA
V: TRBV6-5
CDR3: CASSSGGAGGNTIYF
DNA: TGTGCCAGCAGTTCGGGGGGGGCAGGGGGAAACACCATATATTTT

J: TRBJ2-2
D: NA
size: once
V: TRBV30
CDR3: CACSGISNTGELFF
DNA: TGTGCCTGCTCAGGGATATCGAACACCGGGGAGCTGTTTTTT

J: TRBJ2-4
D: NA
size: NA
V: TRBV9
CDR3: CASSGQGRDIQYF
DNA: TGTGCCAGCAGCGGGCAGGGAAGGGACATTCAGTACTTC

J: TRBJ1-2
D: TRBD1
size: NA
V: TRBV30
CDR3: CAWDIGRIFPGQGVEGYTF
DNA: TGTGCCTGGGATATAGGGAGAATCTTTCCGGGACAGGGGGTAGAGGGCTACACCTTC

J: TRBJ2-2
D: TRBD2
size: NA
V: TRBV11-2
CDR3: CASSARTSLNTGELFF
DNA: TGTGCCAGCAGCGCAAGGACTAGCTTGAACACCGGGGAGCTGTTTTTT

J: TRBJ2-1
D: TRBD2
size: NA
V: TRBV19
CDR3: CASSISSGSPSYNEQFF
DNA: TGTGCCAGTAGTATATCTAGCGGGAGCCCCTCCTACAATGAGCAGTTCTTC

J: TRBJ1-2
D: NA
size: NA
V: TRBV7-2
CDR3: CASSRRNTNYGYTF
DNA: TGTGCCAGCAGCCGGAGGAACACTAACTATGGCTACACCTTC

J: TRBJ1-4
D: NA
size: NA
V: TRBV7-2
CDR3: CASKNGGVGAFGEKLFF
DNA: TGTGCCAGCAAAAACGGCGGGGTCGGGGCCTTTGGTGAAAAACTGTTTTTT

J: TRBJ2-7
D: TRBD1
size: NA
V: TRBV28
CDR3: CASSSGQLSSYEQYF
DNA: TGTGCCAGCAGTTCGGGACAGTTGAGCTCCTACGAGCAGTACTTC

J: TRBJ1-2
D: NA
size: NA
V: TRBV7-2
CDR3: CASSPDRRKNYGYTF
DNA: TGTGCCAGCAGCCCAGACAGGCGTAAAAACTATGGCTACACCTTC

J: TRBJ2-1
D: NA
size: NA
V: TRBV11-3
CDR3: CASSLTGYNEQFF
DNA: TGTGCCAGCAGCTTAACAGGGTATAATGAGCAGTTCTTC

J: TRBJ2-2
D: TRBD2
size: NA
V: TRBV7-6
CDR3: CASSLTSGANTGELFF
DNA: TGTGCCAGCAGCCTCACTAGCGGAGCGAACACCGGGGAGCTGTTTTTT

J: TRBJ1-2
D: TRBD1
size: NA
V: TRBV18
CDR3: CASSPERGPYGYTF
DNA: TGTGCCAGCTCACCAGAGAGGGGGCCTTATGGCTACACCTTC

J: TRBJ2-4
D: NA
size: NA
V: TRBV18
CDR3: CASSPVAGDIQYF
DNA: TGTGCCAGCTCACCAGTGGCAGGGGACATTCAGTACTTC

J: TRBJ2-7
D: NA
size: NA
V: TRBV6-1
CDR3: CASSEKGQHYEQYF
DNA: TGTGCCAGCAGTGAAAAAGGACAGCACTACGAGCAGTACTTC

J: TRBJ2-1
D: TRBD2
size: once
V: TRBV5-1
CDR3: CASSLLAGGNDEQFF
DNA: TGCGCCAGCAGCTTACTAGCGGGGGGCAATGATGAGCAGTTCTTC

J: TRBJ2-1
D: TRBD2
size: NA
V: TRBV14
CDR3: CASSHGASSGGYNEQFF
DNA: TGTGCCAGCAGCCACGGAGCTTCTAGCGGGGGATACAATGAGCAGTTCTTC

J: TRBJ1-5
D: TRBD1
size: NA
V: TRBV27
CDR3: CASRGQGPRQPQHF
DNA: TGTGCCAGCAGGGGACAGGGGCCTAGGCAGCCCCAGCATTTT

J: TRBJ2-1
D: TRBD1
size: once
V: TRBV11-2
CDR3: CASSLVGQGVYNEQFF
DNA: TGTGCCAGCAGCTTAGTGGGACAGGGGGTCTACAATGAGCAGTTCTTC

J: TRBJ1-5
D: NA
size: few
V: TRBV3-1/TRBV3-2
CDR3: CASSINLDNSNQPQHF
DNA: TGTGCCAGCAGCATAAACCTGGACAATAGCAATCAGCCCCAGCATTTT

J: TRBJ2-7
D: NA
size: NA
V: TRBV27
CDR3: CASSFPGLPEQYF
DNA: TGTGCCAGCAGTTTCCCTGGACTACCCGAGCAGTACTTC

J: TRBJ2-7
D: NA
size: NA
V: TRBV6-6
CDR3: CASSYLAVSYEQYF
DNA: TGTGCCAGCAGTTACCTTGCGGTCTCCTACGAGCAGTACTTC

J: TRBJ2-3
D: TRBD2
size: NA
V: TRBV6-2/TRBV6-3
CDR3: CASSYLLAGGSPGTDTQYF
DNA: TGTGCCAGCAGTTATCTACTAGCGGGGGGATCCCCTGGCACAGATACGCAGTATTTT

J: TRBJ2-7
D: TRBD1
size: NA
V: TRBV5-4
CDR3: CASSQGASYEQYF
DNA: TGTGCCAGCAGCCAGGGGGCCTCCTACGAGCAGTACTTC

J: TRBJ2-5
D: NA
size: NA
V: TRBV28
CDR3: CASSFVEIATQYF
DNA: TGTGCCAGCAGTTTTGTAGAGATTGCGACCCAGTACTTC

J: TRBJ2-1
D: NA
size: NA
V: TRBV6-6
CDR3: CASSRTASSYNEQFF
DNA: TGTGCCAGCAGTCGGACAGCCAGCTCCTACAATGAGCAGTTCTTC